This is a list of T cell receptor beta chains from one sample in a study of control samples from healthy donors and cancer patients. Produced via immunoSEQ multiplex PCR; TCRdb's table is partial and in-frame only. The table records 100,000 to 150,000 clones, roughly 87% of them present only once. The sample was blood. These receptors were collected from a man aged 18 to 35 in good health. Both conserved end residues are part of each CDR3. A D gene is named only where the DNA matches it firmly.

cdr3_aa j_call d_call v_call
CASSQVGDTNFGEKLFF TRBJ1-4 NA TRBV3-1/TRBV3-2
CASRGRYYEQYF TRBJ2-7 NA TRBV2
CASSEQSTASWNTEAFF TRBJ1-1 NA TRBV10-2
CASSQDRVSRQPQHF TRBJ1-5 NA TRBV4-1
CASSQGSGGNTIYF TRBJ1-3 NA TRBV3-1/TRBV3-2
CASSPQGDGYTF TRBJ1-2 TRBD1 TRBV4-2
CAWWRNEKLFF TRBJ1-4 NA TRBV30
CASSLGGGDGYTF TRBJ1-2 NA TRBV7-3
CASSPPGLGQGRSYEQYF TRBJ2-7 NA TRBV19
CSVAESFGTEAFF TRBJ1-1 NA TRBV29-1
CASSQTSGMGYEQYF TRBJ2-7 NA TRBV4-1
CASTSPDYQEKLFF TRBJ1-4 NA TRBV19
CASSLRPRAALYNEQFF TRBJ2-1 NA TRBV27
CATSATDSNQPQHF TRBJ1-5 NA TRBV24-1
CATSRGGRGGPNYGYTF TRBJ1-2 TRBD1 TRBV15
CASSLVQGSDGYTF TRBJ1-2 NA TRBV5-1
CASSLDITVPYEQYF TRBJ2-7 NA TRBV7-2
CSVLFRGYGYTF TRBJ1-2 NA TRBV29-1
CATSPGGGNTEAFF TRBJ1-1 NA TRBV24-1
CASSSTSGGSYNEQFF TRBJ2-1 TRBD2 TRBV5-1